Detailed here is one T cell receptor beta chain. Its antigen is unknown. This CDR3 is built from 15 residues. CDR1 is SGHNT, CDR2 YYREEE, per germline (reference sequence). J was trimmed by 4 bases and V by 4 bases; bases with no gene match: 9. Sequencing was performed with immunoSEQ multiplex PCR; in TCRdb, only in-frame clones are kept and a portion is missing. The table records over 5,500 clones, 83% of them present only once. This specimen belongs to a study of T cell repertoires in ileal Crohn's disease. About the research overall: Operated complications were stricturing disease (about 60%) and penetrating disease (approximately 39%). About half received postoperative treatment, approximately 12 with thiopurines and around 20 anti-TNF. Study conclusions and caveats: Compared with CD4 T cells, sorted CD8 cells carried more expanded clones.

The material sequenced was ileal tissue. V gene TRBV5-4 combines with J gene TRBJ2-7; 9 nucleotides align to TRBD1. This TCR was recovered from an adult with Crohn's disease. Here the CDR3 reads CASSAGQGYTYEQYF. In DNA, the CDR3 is TGTGCCAGCAGCGCGGGACAGGGCTACACTTACGAGCAGTACTTC.